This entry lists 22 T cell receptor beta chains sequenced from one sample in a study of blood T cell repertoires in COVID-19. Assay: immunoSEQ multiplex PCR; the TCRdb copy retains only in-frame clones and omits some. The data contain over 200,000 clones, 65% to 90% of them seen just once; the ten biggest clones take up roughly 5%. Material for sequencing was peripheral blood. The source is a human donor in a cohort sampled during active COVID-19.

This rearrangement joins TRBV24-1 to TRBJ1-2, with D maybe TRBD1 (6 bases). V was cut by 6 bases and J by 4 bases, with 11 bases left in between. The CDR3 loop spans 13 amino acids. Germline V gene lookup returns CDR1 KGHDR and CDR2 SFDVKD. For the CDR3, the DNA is TGTGCCACCAGTCAGGGGTTTGCCTATGGCTACACCTTC. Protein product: CATSQGFAYGYTF.

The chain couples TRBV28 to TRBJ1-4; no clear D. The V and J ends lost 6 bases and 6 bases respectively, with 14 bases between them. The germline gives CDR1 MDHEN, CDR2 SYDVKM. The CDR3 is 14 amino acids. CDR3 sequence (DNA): TGTGCCAGCAGGGATGGTAGGGAGGATGAAAAACTGTTTTTT. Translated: CASRDGREDEKLFF.

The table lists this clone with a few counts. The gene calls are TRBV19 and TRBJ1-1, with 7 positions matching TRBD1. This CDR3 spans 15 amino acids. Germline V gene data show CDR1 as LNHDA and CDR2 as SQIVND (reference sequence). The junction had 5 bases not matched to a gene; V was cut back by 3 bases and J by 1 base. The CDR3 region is CASSILGTANTEAFF. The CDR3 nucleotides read TGTGCCAGTAGTATTCTAGGGACAGCGAACACTGAAGCTTTCTTT.

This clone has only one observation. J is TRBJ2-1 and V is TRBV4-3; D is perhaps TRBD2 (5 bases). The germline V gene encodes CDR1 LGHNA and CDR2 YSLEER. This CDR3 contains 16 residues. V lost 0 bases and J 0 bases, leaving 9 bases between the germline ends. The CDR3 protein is CASSQDIGSSYNEQFF. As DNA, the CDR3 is TGCGCCAGCAGCCAAGATATAGGGAGCTCCTACAATGAGCAGTTCTTC.

The chain's CDR3 is CATSDWRAEYNEQFF. The CDR3 DNA reads as TGTGCCACCAGTGATTGGAGAGCGGAGTACAATGAGCAGTTCTTC. The chain uses TRBV24-1 and TRBJ2-1, with a tentative D call TRBD2 (5 bases). CDR1 is KGHDR and CDR2 is SFDVKD in the germline V gene. The CDR3 is 15 residues long. Trimming stripped 2 bases from V and 4 bases from J, with 11 bases between.

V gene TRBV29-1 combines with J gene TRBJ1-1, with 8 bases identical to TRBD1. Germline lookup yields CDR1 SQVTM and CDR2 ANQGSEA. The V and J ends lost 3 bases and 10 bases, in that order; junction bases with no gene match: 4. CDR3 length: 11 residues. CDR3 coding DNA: TGCAGCGTTGACAGGGGGCACGGAGCTTTCTTT. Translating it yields CSVDRGHGAFF.

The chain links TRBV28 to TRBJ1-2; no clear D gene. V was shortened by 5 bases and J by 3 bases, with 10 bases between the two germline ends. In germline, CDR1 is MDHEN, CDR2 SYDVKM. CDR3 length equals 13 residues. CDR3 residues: CASSLQSDYGYTF. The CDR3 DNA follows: TGTGCCAGCAGTCTTCAATCGGACTATGGCTACACCTTC.

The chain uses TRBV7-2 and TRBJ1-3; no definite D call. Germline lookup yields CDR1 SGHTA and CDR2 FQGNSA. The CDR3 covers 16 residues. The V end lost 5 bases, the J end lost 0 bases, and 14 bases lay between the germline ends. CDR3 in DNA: TGTGCCAGCAGCCACGGGAGCCCGGGCTCTGGAAACACCATATATTTT. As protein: CASSHGSPGSGNTIYF.

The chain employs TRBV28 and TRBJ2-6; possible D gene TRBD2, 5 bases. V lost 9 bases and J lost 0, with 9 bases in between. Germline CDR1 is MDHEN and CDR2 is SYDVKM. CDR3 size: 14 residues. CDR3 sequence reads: CARTKGSGANVLTF. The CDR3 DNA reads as TGTGCCAGGACTAAGGGCTCTGGGGCCAACGTCCTGACTTTC.

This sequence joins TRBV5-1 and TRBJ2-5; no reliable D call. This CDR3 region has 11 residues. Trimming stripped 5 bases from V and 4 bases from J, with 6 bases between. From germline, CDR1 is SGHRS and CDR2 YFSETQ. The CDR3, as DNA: TGCGCCAGCAGTTACTCAGAGACCCAGTACTTC. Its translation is CASSYSETQYF.

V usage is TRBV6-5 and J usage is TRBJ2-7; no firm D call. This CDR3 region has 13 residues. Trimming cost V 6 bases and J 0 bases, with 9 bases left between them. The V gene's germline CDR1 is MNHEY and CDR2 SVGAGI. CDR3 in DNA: TGTGCCAGCAGAATCGCGAGCTCCTACGAGCAGTACTTC. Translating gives CASRIASSYEQYF.

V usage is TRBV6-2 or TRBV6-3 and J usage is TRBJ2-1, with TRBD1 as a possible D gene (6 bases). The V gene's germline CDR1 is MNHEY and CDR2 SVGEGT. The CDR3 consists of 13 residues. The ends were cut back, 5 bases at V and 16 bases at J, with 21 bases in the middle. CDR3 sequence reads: CASSLRGSGFGFF. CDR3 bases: TGTGCCAGCAGTCTCAGGGGTTCGGGGTTCGGATTCTTC.

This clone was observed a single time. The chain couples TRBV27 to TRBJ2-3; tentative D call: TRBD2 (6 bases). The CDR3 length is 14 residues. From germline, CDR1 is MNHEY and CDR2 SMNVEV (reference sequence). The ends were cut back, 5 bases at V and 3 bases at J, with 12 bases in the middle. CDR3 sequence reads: CASSTRDLTDTQYF. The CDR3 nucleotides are TGTGCCAGCAGTACCCGGGACTTAACAGATACGCAGTATTTT.

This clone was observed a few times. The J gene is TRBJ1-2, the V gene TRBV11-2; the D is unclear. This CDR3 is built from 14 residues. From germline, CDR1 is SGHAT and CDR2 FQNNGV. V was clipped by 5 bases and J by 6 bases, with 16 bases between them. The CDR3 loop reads CASSPGGASNGYTF. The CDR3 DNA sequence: TGTGCCAGCAGCCCGGGAGGAGCGTCCAATGGCTACACCTTC.

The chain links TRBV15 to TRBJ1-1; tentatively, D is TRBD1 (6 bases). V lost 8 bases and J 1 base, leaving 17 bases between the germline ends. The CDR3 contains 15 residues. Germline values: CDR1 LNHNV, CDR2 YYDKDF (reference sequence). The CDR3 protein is CATHPLDSTNTEAFF. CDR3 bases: TGTGCCACCCATCCATTGGACAGCACGAACACTGAAGCTTTCTTT.

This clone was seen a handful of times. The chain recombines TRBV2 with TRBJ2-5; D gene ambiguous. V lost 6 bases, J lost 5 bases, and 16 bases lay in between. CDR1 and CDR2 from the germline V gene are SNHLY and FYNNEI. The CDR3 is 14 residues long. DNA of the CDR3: TGTGCCAGCAGGGGTTCAGGCCGATTGGAGACCCAGTACTTC. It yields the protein CASRGSGRLETQYF.

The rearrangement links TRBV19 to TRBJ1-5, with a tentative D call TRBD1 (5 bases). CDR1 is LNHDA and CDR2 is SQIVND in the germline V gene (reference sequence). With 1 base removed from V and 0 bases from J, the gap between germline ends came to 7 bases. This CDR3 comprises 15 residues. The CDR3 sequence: CASSIVGVSNQPQHF. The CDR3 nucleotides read TGTGCCAGTAGTATAGTAGGGGTTAGCAATCAGCCCCAGCATTTT.

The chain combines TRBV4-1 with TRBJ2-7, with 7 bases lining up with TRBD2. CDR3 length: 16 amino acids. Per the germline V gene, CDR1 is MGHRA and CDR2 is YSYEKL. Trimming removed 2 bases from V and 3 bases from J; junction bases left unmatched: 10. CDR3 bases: TGCGCCAGCAGCCAACCTCGGGACTATAATTACTACGAGCAGTACTTC. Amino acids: CASSQPRDYNYYEQYF.

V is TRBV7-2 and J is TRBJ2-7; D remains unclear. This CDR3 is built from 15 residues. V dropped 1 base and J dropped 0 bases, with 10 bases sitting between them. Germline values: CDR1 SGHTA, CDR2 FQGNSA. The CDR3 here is CASSLVRQVSYEQYF. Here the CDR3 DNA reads TGTGCCAGCAGCTTAGTTCGCCAGGTCTCCTACGAGCAGTACTTC.

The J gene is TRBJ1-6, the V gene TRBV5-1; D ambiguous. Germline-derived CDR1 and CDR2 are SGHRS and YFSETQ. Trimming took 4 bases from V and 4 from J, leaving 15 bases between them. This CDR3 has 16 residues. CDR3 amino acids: CASSVVSEGYNSPLHF. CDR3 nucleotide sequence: TGCGCCAGCAGCGTGGTGTCGGAGGGATATAATTCACCCCTCCACTTT.

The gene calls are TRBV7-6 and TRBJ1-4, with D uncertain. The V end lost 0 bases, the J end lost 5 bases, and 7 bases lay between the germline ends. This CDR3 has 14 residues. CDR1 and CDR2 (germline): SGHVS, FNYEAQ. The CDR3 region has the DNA TGTGCCAGCAGCTTAGCGGGCAGGAATGAAAAACTGTTTTTT. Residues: CASSLAGRNEKLFF. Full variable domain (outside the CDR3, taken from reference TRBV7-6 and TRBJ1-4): GAGVSQSPRYKVTKRGQDVALRCDPISGHVSLYWYRQALGQGPEFLTYFNYEAQQDKSGLPNDRFSAERPEGSISTLTIQRTEQRDSAMYRCASSLAGRNEKLFFGSGTQLSVL.

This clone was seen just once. CDR3 region: CASSLLASGSYEQFF. As DNA, the CDR3 is TGTGCCAGCAGTTTATTGGCTAGCGGGAGCTATGAGCAGTTCTTC. The chain is built from TRBV28 and TRBJ2-1; 10 positions match TRBD2. CDR3 size: 15 residues. Trimming at V came to 1 base and at J to 8 bases, leaving 5 bases not matched to a gene. The V gene's germline CDR1 is MDHEN and CDR2 SYDVKM.